This T cell receptor beta chain was profiled in a study of blood T cell repertoires in COVID-19. Study-wide context: From the United States, Italy and Spain came samples of acute and convalescent COVID-19.

Germline loops: CDR1 MGHRA, CDR2 YSYEKL. CDR3 size: 18 residues. The ends lost 1 base at V and 0 bases at J; junction bases unmatched: 8. Authors' analysis steps: Reference gene primers were amplified, and this amplification served to estimate nucleated cell counts. Data came from immunoSEQ multiplex PCR; TCRdb stores just in-frame clones and leaves some out. V and J calls and clone size are as listed in that table; D and trimming were resolved from the DNA. The table has 35,000 to 40,000 clones, 80% to 85% seen once. The sequence came from a man between 60 and 75 years old with COVID-19, enrolled during active disease. V is TRBV4-1 and J is TRBJ2-4; TRBD2 aligns across 8 bases. The specimen sequenced was peripheral blood. The CDR3 bases are TGCGCCAGCAGCCAAGGCCTGGTAGCGGGGCTAGCCAAAAACATTCAGTACTTC. Residues: CASSQGLVAGLAKNIQYF.